Detailed here is one T cell receptor beta chain. The antigen remains undetermined. PCR primers comprised 60 Vbeta and 13 Jbeta primers. The protocol was immunoSEQ multiplex PCR, while the TCRdb copy is restricted to in-frame clones and leaves out a portion. The table lists 150,000 to 200,000 clones, about three quarters of them singletons. The sample belongs to a study of cytomegalovirus exposure and HLA in healthy donors. Study-level results: In vitro testing confirmed a few CMV-associated chains as specific for CMV antigens. Analysis performed later found over 15,000 TCR beta sequences associated with HLA alleles at 0.05 false discovery rate.

Donors in the study were healthy people who gave bone marrow. Germline V CDR1 and CDR2: SNHLY, FYNNEI. The CDR3 consists of 13 residues. V was cut by 7 bases and J by 4 bases, with 8 bases left in between. Sequencing was done on a sample of PBMCs. This chain uses TRBV2 with TRBJ2-6; D gene ambiguous. This sequence originates from a man in his forties in good health and CMV-seronegative. In DNA form, the CDR3 reads TGTGCCAGCACCTTACTGGGGGCCAACGTCCTGACTTTC. This translates into CASTLLGANVLTF.